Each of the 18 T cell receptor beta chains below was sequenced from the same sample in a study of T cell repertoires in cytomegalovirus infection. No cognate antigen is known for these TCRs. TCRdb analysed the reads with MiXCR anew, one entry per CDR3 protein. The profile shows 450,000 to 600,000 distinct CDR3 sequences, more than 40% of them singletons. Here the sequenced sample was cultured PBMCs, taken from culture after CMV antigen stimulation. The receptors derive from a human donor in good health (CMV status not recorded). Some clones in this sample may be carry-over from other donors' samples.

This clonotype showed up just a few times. The CDR3 loop is CASRALGQNNEQFF. DNA of the CDR3: TGTGCCAGCAGAGCTTTAGGACAAAACAATGAGCAGTTCTTC. V and J are TRBV7-8 and TRBJ2-1; possibly TRBD1 for D (5 bases). Trimming removed 6 bases at V and 5 bases at J, with 14 bases between. Germline CDR1 and CDR2: SGHVS and FQNEAQ. The CDR3 runs to 14 residues.

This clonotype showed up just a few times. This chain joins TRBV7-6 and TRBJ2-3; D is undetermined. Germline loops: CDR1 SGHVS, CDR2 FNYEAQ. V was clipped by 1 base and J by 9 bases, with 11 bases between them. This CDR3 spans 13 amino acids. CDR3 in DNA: TGTGCCAGCAGCTTAGGGCACCGCGAAACGCAGTATTTT. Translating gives CASSLGHRETQYF. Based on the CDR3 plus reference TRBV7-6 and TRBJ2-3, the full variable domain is GAGVSQSPRYKVTKRGQDVALRCDPISGHVSLYWYRQALGQGPEFLTYFNYEAQQDKSGLPNDRFSAERPEGSISTLTIQRTEQRDSAMYRCASSLGHRETQYFGPGTRLTVL.

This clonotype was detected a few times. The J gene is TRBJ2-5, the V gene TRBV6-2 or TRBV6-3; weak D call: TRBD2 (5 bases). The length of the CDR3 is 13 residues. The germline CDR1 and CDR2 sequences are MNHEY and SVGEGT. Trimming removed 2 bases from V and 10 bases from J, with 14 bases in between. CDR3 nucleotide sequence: TGTGCCAGCAGTTACGCCTCTTTGGGAGTCCAGTACTTC. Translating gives CASSYASLGVQYF.

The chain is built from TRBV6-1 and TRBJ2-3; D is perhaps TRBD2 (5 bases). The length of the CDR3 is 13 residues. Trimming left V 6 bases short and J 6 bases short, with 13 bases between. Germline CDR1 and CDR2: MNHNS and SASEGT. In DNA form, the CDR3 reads TGTGCCAGCAGGCGCGGGCAGACGGATACGCAGTATTTT. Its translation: CASRRGQTDTQYF.

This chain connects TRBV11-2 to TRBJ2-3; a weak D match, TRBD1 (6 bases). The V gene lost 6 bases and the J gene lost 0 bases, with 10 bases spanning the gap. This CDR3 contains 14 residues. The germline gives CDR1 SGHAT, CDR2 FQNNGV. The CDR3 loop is CASRVRGSTDTQYF. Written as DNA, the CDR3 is TGTGCCAGCAGAGTGAGGGGGAGCACAGATACGCAGTATTTT. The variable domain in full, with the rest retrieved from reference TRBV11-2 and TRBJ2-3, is EAGVAQSPRYKIIEKRQSVAFWCNPISGHATLYWYQQILGQGPKLLIQFQNNGVVDDSQLPKDRFSAERLKGVDSTLKIQPAKLEDSAVYLCASRVRGSTDTQYFGPGTRLTVL.

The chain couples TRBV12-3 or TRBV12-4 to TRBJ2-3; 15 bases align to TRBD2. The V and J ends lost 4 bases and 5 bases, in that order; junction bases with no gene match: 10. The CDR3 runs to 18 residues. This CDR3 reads CASSSTLGLAGGRDTQYF. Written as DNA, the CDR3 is TGTGCCAGCAGTTCGACTCTGGGACTAGCGGGAGGAAGAGATACGCAGTATTTT.

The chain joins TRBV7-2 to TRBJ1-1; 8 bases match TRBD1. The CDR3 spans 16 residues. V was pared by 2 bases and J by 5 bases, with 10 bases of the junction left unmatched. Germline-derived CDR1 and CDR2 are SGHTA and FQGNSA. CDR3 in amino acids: CASSLMAGGLETEAFF. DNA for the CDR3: TGTGCCAGCAGCTTAATGGCAGGGGGCTTAGAAACTGAAGCTTTCTTT.

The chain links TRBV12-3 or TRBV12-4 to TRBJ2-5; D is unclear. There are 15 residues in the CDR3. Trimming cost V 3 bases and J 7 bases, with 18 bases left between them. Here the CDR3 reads CASSFGLEDWVTQYF. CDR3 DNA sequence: TGTGCCAGCAGTTTTGGGCTCGAGGATTGGGTGACCCAGTACTTC.

The CDR3 DNA follows: TGCAGTGCTAGCAGGGCTAGCGGATTAGAAGATACGCAGTATTTT. Residues: CSASRASGLEDTQYF. The V and J genes are TRBV20-1 and TRBJ2-3; 7 nucleotides line up with TRBD2. V shed 3 bases, J shed 5 bases, and the junction held 11 bases outside the gene matches. The CDR3 spans 15 residues. Per germline, CDR1 DFQATT and CDR2 SNEGSKA (reference sequence).

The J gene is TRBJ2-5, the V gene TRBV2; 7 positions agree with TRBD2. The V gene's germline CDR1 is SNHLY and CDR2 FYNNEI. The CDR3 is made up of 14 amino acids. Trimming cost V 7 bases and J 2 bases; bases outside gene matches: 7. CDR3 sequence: CASTRGGGQETQYF. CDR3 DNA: TGTGCCAGCACCCGCGGCGGGGGACAAGAGACCCAGTACTTC.

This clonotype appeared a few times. CDR3 amino acids: CASSGYRGLDTDTQYF. As DNA, the CDR3 is TGTGCCAGCAGTGGGTACAGGGGACTTGACACAGATACGCAGTATTTT. The chain has TRBV25-1 and TRBJ2-3; possible D gene TRBD1, 7 bases. CDR3 length equals 16 residues. Trimming took 4 bases from V and 2 from J, leaving 16 bases between them. CDR1 is MGHDK, CDR2 SYGVNS, per germline.

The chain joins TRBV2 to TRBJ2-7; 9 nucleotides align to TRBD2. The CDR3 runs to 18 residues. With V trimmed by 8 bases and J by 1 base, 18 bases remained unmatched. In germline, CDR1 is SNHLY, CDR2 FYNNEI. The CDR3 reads CASLARGKREAASYEQYF. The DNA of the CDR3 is TGTGCCAGCCTGGCTCGGGGGAAGCGGGAGGCCGCGTCCTACGAGCAGTACTTC.

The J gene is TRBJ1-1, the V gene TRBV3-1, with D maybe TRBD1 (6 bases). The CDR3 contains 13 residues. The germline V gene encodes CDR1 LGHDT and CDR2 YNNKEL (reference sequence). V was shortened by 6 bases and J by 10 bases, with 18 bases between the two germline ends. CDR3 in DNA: TGTGCCAGCAGGATGGGACAATCGGGGAGAGCTTTCTTT. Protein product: CASRMGQSGRAFF.

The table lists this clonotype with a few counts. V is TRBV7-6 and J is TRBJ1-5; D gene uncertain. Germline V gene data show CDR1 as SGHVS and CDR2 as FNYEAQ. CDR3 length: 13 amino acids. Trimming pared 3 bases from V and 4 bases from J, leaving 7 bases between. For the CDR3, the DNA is TGTGCCAGCAGCTTTTCAGAGAATCAGCCCCAGCATTTT. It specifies CASSFSENQPQHF.

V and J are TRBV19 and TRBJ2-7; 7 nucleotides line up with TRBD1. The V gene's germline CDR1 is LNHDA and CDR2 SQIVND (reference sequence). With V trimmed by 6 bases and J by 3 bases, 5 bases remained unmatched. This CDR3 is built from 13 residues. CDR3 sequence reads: CASRLGTDYEQYF. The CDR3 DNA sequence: TGTGCCAGTAGGCTTGGGACAGACTACGAGCAGTACTTC.

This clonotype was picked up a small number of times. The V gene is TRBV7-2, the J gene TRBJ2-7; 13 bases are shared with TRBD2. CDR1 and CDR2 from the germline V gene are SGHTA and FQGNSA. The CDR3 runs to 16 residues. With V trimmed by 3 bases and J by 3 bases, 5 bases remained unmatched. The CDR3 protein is CASSFTSGGVVYEQYF. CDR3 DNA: TGTGCCAGCAGCTTCACTAGCGGGGGGGTTGTCTACGAGCAGTACTTC.

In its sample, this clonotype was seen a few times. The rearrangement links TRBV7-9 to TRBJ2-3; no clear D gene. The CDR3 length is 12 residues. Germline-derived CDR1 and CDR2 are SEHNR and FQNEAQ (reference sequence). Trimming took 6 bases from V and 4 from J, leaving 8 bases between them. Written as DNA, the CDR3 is TGTGCCAGCAGACTGACTGCAGATACGCAGTATTTT. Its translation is CASRLTADTQYF.

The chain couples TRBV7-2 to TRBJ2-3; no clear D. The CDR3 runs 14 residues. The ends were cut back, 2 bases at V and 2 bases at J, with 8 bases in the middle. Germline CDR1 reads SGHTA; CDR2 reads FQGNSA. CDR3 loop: CASSLLANTDTQYF. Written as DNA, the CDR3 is TGTGCCAGCAGCTTACTGGCGAACACAGATACGCAGTATTTT.